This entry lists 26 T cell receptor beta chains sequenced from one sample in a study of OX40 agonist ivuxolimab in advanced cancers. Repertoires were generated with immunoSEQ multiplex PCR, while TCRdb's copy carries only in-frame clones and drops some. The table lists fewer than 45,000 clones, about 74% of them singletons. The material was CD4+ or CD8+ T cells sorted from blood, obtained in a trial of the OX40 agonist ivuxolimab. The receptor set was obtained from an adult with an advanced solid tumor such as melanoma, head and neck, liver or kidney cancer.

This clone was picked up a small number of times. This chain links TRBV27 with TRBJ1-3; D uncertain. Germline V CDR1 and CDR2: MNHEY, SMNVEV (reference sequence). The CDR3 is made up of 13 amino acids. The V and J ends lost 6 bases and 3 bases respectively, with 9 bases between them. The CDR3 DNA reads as TGTGCCAGCAGACTCCATGGTGGAAACACCATATATTTT. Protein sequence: CASRLHGGNTIYF.

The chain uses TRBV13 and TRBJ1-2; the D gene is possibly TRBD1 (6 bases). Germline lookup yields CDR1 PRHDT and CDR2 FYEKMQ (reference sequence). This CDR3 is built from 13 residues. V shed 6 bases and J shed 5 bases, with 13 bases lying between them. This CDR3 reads CASRRNRDYGYTF. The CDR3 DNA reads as TGTGCCAGCAGAAGGAACAGGGATTATGGCTACACCTTC. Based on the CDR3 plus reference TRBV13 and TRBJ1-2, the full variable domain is AAGVIQSPRHLIKEKRETATLKCYPIPRHDTVYWYQQGPGQDPQFLISFYEKMQSDKGSIPDRFSAQQFSDYHSELNMSSLELGDSALYFCASRRNRDYGYTFGSGTRLTVV.

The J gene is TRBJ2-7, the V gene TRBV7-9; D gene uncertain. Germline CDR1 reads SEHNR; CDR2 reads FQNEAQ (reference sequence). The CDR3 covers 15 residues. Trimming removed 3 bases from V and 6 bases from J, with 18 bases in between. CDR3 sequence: CASSFTASSSSEQYF. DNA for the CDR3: TGTGCCAGCAGCTTTACTGCATCAAGCTCATCCGAGCAGTACTTC. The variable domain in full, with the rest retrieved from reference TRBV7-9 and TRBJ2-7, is DTGVSQNPRHKITKRGQNVTFRCDPISEHNRLYWYRQTLGQGPEFLTYFQNEAQLEKSRLLSDRFSAERPKGSFSTLEIQRTEQGDSAMYLCASSFTASSSSEQYFGPGTRLTVT.

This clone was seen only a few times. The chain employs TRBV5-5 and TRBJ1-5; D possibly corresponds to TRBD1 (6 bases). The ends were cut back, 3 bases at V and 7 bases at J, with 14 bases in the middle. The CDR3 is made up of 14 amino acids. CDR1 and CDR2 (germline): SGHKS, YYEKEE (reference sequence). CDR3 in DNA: TGTGCCAGCAGCTGGGGACAAATAGGCCAGCCCCAGCATTTT. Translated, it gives CASSWGQIGQPQHF.

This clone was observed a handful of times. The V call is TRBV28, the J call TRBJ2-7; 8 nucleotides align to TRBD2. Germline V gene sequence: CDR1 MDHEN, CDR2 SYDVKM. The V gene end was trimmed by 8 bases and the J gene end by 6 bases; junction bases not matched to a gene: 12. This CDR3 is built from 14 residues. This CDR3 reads CASSGGARRGEQYV. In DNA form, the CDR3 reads TGTGCCAGCTCCGGGGGGGCTAGGAGGGGCGAGCAGTACGTC.

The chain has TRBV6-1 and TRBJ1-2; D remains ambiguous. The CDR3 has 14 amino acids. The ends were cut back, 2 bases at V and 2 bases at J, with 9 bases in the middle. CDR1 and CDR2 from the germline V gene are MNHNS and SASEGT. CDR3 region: CASSENSKNYGYTF. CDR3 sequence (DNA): TGTGCCAGCAGTGAAAACAGCAAAAACTATGGCTACACCTTC.

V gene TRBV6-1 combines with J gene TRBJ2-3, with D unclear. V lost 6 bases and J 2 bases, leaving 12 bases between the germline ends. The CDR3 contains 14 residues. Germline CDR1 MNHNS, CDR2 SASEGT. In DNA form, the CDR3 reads TGTGCCAGCAGCACCCCGTTATACACAGATACGCAGTATTTT. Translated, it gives CASSTPLYTDTQYF.

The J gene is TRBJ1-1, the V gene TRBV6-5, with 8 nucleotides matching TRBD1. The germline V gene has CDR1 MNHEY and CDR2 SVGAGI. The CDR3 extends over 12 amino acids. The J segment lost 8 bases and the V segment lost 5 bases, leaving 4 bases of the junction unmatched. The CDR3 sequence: CASSGRDREAFF. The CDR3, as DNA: TGTGCCAGCAGTGGCCGGGACAGGGAAGCTTTCTTT.

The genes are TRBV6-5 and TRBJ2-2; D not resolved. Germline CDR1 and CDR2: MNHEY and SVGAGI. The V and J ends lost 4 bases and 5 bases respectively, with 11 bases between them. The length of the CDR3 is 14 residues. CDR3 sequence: CASSFRRSTGELFF. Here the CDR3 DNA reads TGTGCCAGCAGTTTCCGGCGATCGACCGGGGAGCTGTTTTTT.

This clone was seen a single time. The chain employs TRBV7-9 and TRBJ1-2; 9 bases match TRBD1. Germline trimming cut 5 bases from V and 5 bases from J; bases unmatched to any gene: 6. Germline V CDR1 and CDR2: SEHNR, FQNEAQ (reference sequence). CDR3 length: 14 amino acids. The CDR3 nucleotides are TGTGCCAGCAGCACAACCGGGACAGGGTATGGCTACACCTTC. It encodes CASSTTGTGYGYTF.

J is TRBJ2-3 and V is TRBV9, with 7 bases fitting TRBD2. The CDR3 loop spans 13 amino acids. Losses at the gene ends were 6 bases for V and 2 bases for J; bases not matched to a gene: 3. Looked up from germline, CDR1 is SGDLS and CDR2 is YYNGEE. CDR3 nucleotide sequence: TGTGCCAGCACTAGCGGTAACACAGATACGCAGTATTTT. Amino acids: CASTSGNTDTQYF.

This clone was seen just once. The CDR3 sequence is CASSSSYNTGELFF. CDR3 DNA sequence: TGTGCCAGCAGTTCCTCATACAACACCGGGGAGCTGTTTTTT. The gene calls are TRBV27 and TRBJ2-2; D is uncertain. CDR3 length: 14 residues. V shed 4 bases and J shed 2 bases, with 8 bases lying between them. The germline CDR1 and CDR2 sequences are MNHEY and SMNVEV (reference sequence).

The CDR3 DNA follows: TGTGCCAGCAGCATTGAGACAGCTGGCTACACCTTC. It encodes CASSIETAGYTF. The chain is built from TRBV5-5 and TRBJ1-2; perhaps TRBD1 as D (5 bases). The V end was cut by 4 bases, the J end by 7 bases, with 11 bases between. This CDR3 contains 12 residues. Germline V gives CDR1 SGHKS, CDR2 YYEKEE (reference sequence).

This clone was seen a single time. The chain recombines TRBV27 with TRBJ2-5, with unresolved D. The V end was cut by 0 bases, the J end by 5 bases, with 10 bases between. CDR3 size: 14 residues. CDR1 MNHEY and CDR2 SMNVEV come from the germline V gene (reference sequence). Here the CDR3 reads CASSLSTSGETQYF. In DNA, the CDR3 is TGTGCCAGCAGTTTATCTACATCTGGGGAGACCCAGTACTTC.

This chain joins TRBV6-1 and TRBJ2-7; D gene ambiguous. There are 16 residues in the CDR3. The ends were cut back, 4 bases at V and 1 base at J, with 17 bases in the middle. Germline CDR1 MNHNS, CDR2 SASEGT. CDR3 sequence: CASSGAPDSGSYEQYV. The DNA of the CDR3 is TGTGCCAGCAGTGGAGCTCCCGATTCAGGTTCCTACGAGCAGTACGTC.

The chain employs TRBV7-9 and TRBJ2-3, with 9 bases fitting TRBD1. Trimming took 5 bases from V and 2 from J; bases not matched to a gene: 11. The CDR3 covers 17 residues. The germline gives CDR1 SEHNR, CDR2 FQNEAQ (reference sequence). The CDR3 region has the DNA TGTGCCAGCAGCAAAGGCGAGACAGGGGGAATCACAGATACGCAGTATTTT. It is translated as CASSKGETGGITDTQYF.

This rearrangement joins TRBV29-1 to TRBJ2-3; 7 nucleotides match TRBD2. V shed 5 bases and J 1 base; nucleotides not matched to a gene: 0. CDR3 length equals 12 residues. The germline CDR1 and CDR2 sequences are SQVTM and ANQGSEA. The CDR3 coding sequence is TGCAGCGTTAGCGGGGGCACAGATACGCAGTATTTT. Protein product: CSVSGGTDTQYF.

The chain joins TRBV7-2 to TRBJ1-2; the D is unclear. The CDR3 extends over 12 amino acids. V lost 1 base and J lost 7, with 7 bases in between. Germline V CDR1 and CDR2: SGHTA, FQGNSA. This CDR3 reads CASSLVSGGYTF. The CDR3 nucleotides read TGTGCCAGCAGCTTAGTGTCAGGTGGCTACACCTTC.

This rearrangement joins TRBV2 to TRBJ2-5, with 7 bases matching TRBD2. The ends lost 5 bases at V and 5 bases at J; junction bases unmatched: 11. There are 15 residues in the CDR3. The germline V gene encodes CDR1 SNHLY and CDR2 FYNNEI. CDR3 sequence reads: CASSFTSGDLETQYF. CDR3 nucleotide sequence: TGTGCCAGCAGTTTCACCAGCGGGGATTTGGAGACCCAGTACTTC.

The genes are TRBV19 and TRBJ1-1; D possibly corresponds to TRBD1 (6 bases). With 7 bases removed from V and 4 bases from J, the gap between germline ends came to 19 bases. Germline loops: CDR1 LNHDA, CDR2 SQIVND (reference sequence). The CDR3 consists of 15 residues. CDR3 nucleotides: TGTGCCAGTACCCTGCGGGGGGCCTCAACCACTGAAGCTTTCTTT. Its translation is CASTLRGASTTEAFF.

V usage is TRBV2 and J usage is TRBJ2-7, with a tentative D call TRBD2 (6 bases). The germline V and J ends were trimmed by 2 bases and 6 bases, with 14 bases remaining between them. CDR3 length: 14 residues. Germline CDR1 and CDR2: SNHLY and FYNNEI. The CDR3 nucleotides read TGTGCCAGCAGTGAATCGGCTAGCGTGGGCGAGCAGTACGTC. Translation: CASSESASVGEQYV.

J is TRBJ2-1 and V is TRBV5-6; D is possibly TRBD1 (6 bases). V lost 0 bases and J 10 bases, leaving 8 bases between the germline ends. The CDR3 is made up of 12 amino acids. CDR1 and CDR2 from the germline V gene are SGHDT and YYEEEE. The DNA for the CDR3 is TGTGCCAGCAGCTTGGGGGGGCTCGAGCAGTTCTTC. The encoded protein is CASSLGGLEQFF.

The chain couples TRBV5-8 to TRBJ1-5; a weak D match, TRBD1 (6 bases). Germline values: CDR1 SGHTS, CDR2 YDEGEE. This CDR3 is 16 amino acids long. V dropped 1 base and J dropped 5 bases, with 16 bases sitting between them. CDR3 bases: TGTGCCAGCAGCTTGTGGGCCAGAGGGGGACATCAGCCCCAGCATTTT. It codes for CASSLWARGGHQPQHF.

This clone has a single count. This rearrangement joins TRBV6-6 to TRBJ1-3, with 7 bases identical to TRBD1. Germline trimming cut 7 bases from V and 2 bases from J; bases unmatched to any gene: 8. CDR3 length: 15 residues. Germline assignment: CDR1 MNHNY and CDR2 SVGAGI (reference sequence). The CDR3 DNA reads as TGTGCCAGCACCGAACAGGGGACAGCTGGAAACACCATATATTTT. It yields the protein CASTEQGTAGNTIYF.

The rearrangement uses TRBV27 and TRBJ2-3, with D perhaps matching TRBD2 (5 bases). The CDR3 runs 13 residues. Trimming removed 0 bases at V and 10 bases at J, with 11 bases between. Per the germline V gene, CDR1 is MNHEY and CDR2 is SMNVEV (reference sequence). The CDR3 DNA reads TGTGCCAGCAGTTTATCCCCACCGAGGGCGCAGTATTTT. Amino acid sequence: CASSLSPPRAQYF.

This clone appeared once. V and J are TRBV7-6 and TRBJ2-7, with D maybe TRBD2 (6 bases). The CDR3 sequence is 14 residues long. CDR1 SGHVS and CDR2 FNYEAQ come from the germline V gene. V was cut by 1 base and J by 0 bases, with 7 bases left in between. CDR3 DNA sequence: TGTGCCAGCAGCTTAGGGGGACTCTCCTACGAGCAGTACTTC. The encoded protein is CASSLGGLSYEQYF. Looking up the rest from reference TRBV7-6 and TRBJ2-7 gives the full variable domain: GAGVSQSPRYKVTKRGQDVALRCDPISGHVSLYWYRQALGQGPEFLTYFNYEAQQDKSGLPNDRFSAERPEGSISTLTIQRTEQRDSAMYRCASSLGGLSYEQYFGPGTRLTVT.